This TCR beta chain comes out of a study of blood T cell repertoires in COVID-19. At the level of the study: Acute and convalescent COVID-19 specimens originated in the United States, Italy and Spain. PBMCs, B-cell-depleted T cells, or T cells were the source of the cDNA or gDNA that made up the material.

V lost 3 bases and J 8 bases, leaving 22 bases between the germline ends. The CDR3 is 16 residues long. CDR1 is LNHNV and CDR2 is YYDKDF in the germline V gene (reference sequence). Original methodology: Reference gene primer amplification yielded estimated nucleated cell counts. Repertoires were generated with immunoSEQ multiplex PCR, while TCRdb's copy carries only in-frame clones and drops some. V and J calls and clone size follow that table, whereas D and trimming were derived from the DNA. Of 90,000 to 150,000 clones in the sample, about 86% were seen once. The genes are TRBV15 and TRBJ1-2; D is possibly TRBD1 (5 bases). The receptor's source is a woman aged 50 to 65 with active or convalescent COVID-19. The sample consisted of peripheral blood. CDR3: CATSRIGEQDVVGYTF. The CDR3 DNA reads TGTGCCACCAGCAGGATTGGGGAACAGGATGTCGTAGGCTACACCTTC.